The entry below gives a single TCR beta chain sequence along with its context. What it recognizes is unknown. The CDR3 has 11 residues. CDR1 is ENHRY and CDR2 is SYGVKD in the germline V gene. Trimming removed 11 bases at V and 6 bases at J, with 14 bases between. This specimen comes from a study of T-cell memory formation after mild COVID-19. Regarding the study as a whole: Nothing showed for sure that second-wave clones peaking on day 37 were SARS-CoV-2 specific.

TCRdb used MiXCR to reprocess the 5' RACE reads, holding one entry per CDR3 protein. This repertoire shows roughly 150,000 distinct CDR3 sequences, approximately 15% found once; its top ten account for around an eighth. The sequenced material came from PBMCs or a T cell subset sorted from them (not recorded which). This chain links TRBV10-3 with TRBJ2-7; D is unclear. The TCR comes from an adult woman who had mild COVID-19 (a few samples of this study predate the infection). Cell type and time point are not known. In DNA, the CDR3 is TGTGCCCGGCCCACGGCCCCCGAGCAGTACTTC. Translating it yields CARPTAPEQYF.